This passage covers 7 T cell receptor beta chains from one sample sequenced in a study of cytomegalovirus exposure and HLA in healthy donors. Primers for the PCR totalled 60 Vbeta and 13 Jbeta. Profiled with immunoSEQ multiplex PCR; TCRdb holds only in-frame clones, not every one. This sample has approximately 87,000 clones, with 81% found just once. Input material: PBMCs. The receptors here all came from a woman in her 70s in good health and CMV-seropositive.

The chain has TRBV7-3 and TRBJ2-3; 9 bases are shared with TRBD1. Germline trimming cut 0 bases from V and 2 bases from J; bases unmatched to any gene: 3. The CDR3 loop spans 16 amino acids. CDR1 is SGHTA, CDR2 FQGTGA, per germline. The CDR3 here is CASSLTTGGLTDTQYF. In DNA form, the CDR3 reads TGTGCCAGCAGCTTAACGACAGGGGGACTCACAGATACGCAGTATTTT.

The gene calls are TRBV19 and TRBJ2-4; no clear D. Germline V gives CDR1 LNHDA, CDR2 SQIVND (reference sequence). The ends were cut back, 5 bases at V and 0 bases at J, with 11 bases in the middle. This CDR3 spans 15 amino acids. The CDR3 nucleotides read TGTGCCAGTAGTTCGTACAGTTTAGCCAAAAACATTCAGTACTTC. It yields the protein CASSSYSLAKNIQYF.

The chain combines TRBV5-4 with TRBJ2-3; 9 nucleotides align to TRBD2. V shed 2 bases and J 2 bases; nucleotides not matched to a gene: 6. There are 16 residues in the CDR3. Germline V gives CDR1 SGHNT, CDR2 YYREEE (reference sequence). DNA of the CDR3: TGTGCCAGCAGCTTAGGCCTAGCGGGATTCACAGATACGCAGTATTTT. This encodes CASSLGLAGFTDTQYF.

The V call is TRBV19, the J call TRBJ1-1; no clear D. This CDR3 region has 15 residues. Between the trimmed V and J ends, which lost 5 bases and 4 bases, there was a span of 17 bases. Per germline, CDR1 LNHDA and CDR2 SQIVND (reference sequence). CDR3 loop: CASSREGEWPTEAFF. The CDR3 DNA follows: TGTGCCAGTAGTCGAGAGGGTGAGTGGCCCACTGAAGCTTTCTTT.

J is TRBJ2-7 and V is TRBV25-1; 11 nucleotides align to TRBD1. V dropped 4 bases and J dropped 2; count of bases not matched to a gene: 7. From germline, CDR1 is MGHDK and CDR2 SYGVNS. CDR3 length: 16 amino acids. The CDR3 is CASSGTKGQGAYEQYF. The CDR3, as DNA: TGTGCCAGCAGTGGTACCAAGGGACAGGGGGCCTACGAGCAGTACTTC.

The CDR3: CASSPAGGAGVYNEQFF. DNA of the CDR3: TGTGCCAGCTCACCGGCGGGTGGGGCGGGAGTTTACAATGAGCAGTTCTTC. V usage is TRBV18 and J usage is TRBJ2-1; TRBD2 aligns across 7 bases. J was trimmed by 4 bases and V by 3 bases; bases with no gene match: 12. The CDR3 length is 17 residues. Germline V gene sequence: CDR1 KGHSH, CDR2 LQKENI.

This chain uses TRBV6-1 with TRBJ1-3; D is unresolved. CDR1 MNHNS and CDR2 SASEGT come from the germline V gene. This CDR3 comprises 18 residues. V was pared by 1 base and J by 0 bases, with 16 bases between. The CDR3 region is CASSEGYLLRSSGNTIYF. In DNA form, the CDR3 reads TGTGCCAGCAGTGAAGGGTACCTATTACGTTCCTCTGGAAACACCATATATTTT.